This TCR beta chain was identified in a study of OX40 agonist ivuxolimab in advanced cancers. Whole-study context: Patients were over 65% male with ages roughly 20 to 80, mean 60.

CDR3 size: 15 residues. V lost 2 bases, J lost 6 bases, and 17 bases lay in between. Germline CDR1 SGHTS, CDR2 YDEGEE. Sequencing was performed with immunoSEQ multiplex PCR; in TCRdb, only in-frame clones are kept and a portion is missing. The sample lists about 80,000 clones, approximately 84% seen once, with roughly 25% in the top ten. This clone was detected a few times. This rearrangement joins TRBV5-8 to TRBJ1-2; no firm D call. This receptor was obtained from an adult with an advanced solid tumor such as melanoma, head and neck, liver or kidney cancer. The specimen comprised CD4+ or CD8+ T cells sorted from blood, sampled in a trial of the OX40 agonist ivuxolimab. Here the CDR3 DNA reads TGTGCCAGCAGCTTAGCCCTAACCCCCTCCGATGGCTACACCTTC. It encodes CASSLALTPSDGYTF.